These 27 T cell receptor beta chains share one sample of origin, sequenced in a study of early T cells in non-severe SARS-CoV-2 infection. TCRdb used MiXCR to reprocess the 5' RACE reads, holding one entry per CDR3 protein. The table has approximately 34,000 distinct CDR3 sequences, roughly 7.9% seen once. The sample in question was whole blood, obtained at baseline. These receptors were obtained from an adult who was a healthcare worker with PCR-confirmed SARS-CoV-2 infection or an uninfected control (not recorded which).

This clonotype was seen a few times. CDR3 amino acids: CASMVGTTEAFF. Written as DNA, the CDR3 is TGTGCCAGCATGGTCGGCACCACTGAAGCTTTCTTT. This chain connects TRBV6-5 to TRBJ1-1, with D unclear. With 7 bases removed from V and 4 bases from J, the gap between germline ends came to 10 bases. CDR3 length: 12 amino acids. The germline gives CDR1 MNHEY, CDR2 SVGAGI.

This clonotype was seen a few times. The chain links TRBV10-3 to TRBJ1-5; D is unresolved. There are 14 residues in the CDR3. Per germline, CDR1 ENHRY and CDR2 SYGVKD. The V end was cut by 6 bases, the J end by 1 base, with 10 bases between. The CDR3 region is CAISAGLSNQPQHF. The CDR3 DNA reads TGTGCCATCAGCGCAGGACTAAGCAATCAGCCCCAGCATTTT.

The table lists this clonotype with a few counts. V gene TRBV20-1 combines with J gene TRBJ2-3; TRBD2 matches at 8 bases. Per the germline V gene, CDR1 is DFQATT and CDR2 is SNEGSKA (reference sequence). V gave up 3 bases and J gave up 1 base; unmatched junction bases: 3. The CDR3 length is 14 residues. CDR3 residues: CSASRGGGTDTQYF. The CDR3 coding sequence is TGCAGTGCTAGTCGGGGGGGCGGCACAGATACGCAGTATTTT.

Relative to its sample, this clonotype is medium-sized. The chain joins TRBV4-3 to TRBJ2-1; 11 bases are a match to TRBD1. The J segment lost 6 bases and the V segment lost 0 bases, leaving 4 bases of the junction unmatched. CDR3 length: 16 residues. Germline assignment: CDR1 LGHNA and CDR2 YSLEER. CDR3 bases: TGCGCCAGCAGCCAAGATTCCGGGACAGGGGGCAATGAGCAGTTCTTC. It yields the protein CASSQDSGTGGNEQFF.

This clonotype came up a few times. The V gene is TRBV18, the J gene TRBJ2-7; 9 nucleotides align to TRBD1. Losses at the gene ends were 5 bases for V and 1 base for J; bases not matched to a gene: 6. Germline V CDR1 and CDR2: KGHSH, LQKENI. The CDR3 length is 15 residues. The CDR3 region has the DNA TGTGCCAGCTCAGGAGGGACAGGGACTTCCTACGAGCAGTACTTC. Protein: CASSGGTGTSYEQYF.

The chain links TRBV28 to TRBJ2-3; possible D gene TRBD1, 6 bases. Trimming cost V 4 bases and J 2 bases, with 16 bases left between them. The CDR3 is 16 residues long. Per germline, CDR1 MDHEN and CDR2 SYDVKM. CDR3 nucleotides: TGTGCCAGCAGTTCCACCGGGACATCCTCCACAGATACGCAGTATTTT. Translation gives CASSSTGTSSTDTQYF.

The chain is built from TRBV7-6 and TRBJ2-7; no clear D gene. The germline V gene encodes CDR1 SGHVS and CDR2 FNYEAQ. Trimming shortened V by 2 bases and J by 1 base, and 9 bases separated the two germline ends. The length of the CDR3 is 14 residues. CDR3 bases: TGTGCCAGCAGCTTATACCCTAATTCCTACGAGCAGTACTTC. Translating it yields CASSLYPNSYEQYF.

The genes are TRBV6-5 and TRBJ1-2; no reliable D call. This CDR3 has 13 amino acids. CDR1 is MNHEY and CDR2 is SVGAGI in the germline V gene. The V end was cut by 6 bases, the J end by 2 bases, with 10 bases between. The CDR3: CASRPTANYGYTF. DNA for the CDR3: TGTGCCAGCAGACCGACGGCAAACTATGGCTACACCTTC.

This clonotype appeared many times. V gene TRBV6-1 combines with J gene TRBJ1-1; D unresolved. Germline loops: CDR1 MNHNS, CDR2 SASEGT. V dropped 3 bases and J dropped 10 bases, with 15 bases sitting between them. The CDR3 extends over 13 amino acids. CDR3 amino acids: CASSERAMVSAFF. As DNA, the CDR3 is TGTGCCAGCAGTGAGCGGGCTATGGTCTCAGCTTTCTTT.

In this sample, this clonotype turned up many times. CDR3 region: CAWQGLNYGYTF. Written as DNA, the CDR3 is TGTGCCTGGCAGGGTCTCAACTATGGCTACACCTTC. The V and J genes are TRBV30 and TRBJ1-2, with a possible D match to TRBD1 (5 bases). The CDR3 sequence is 12 residues long. Germline assignment: CDR1 GTSNPN and CDR2 SVGIG (reference sequence). V was trimmed by 5 bases and J by 2 bases, leaving 9 bases between them.

This clonotype has ten or more counts. The CDR3 nucleotides read TGTGCCAGCAGCCAAGATGGGCGCGAGCAGTACTTC. It encodes CASSQDGREQYF. V and J are TRBV3-1 and TRBJ2-7, with unresolved D. V lost 0 bases, J lost 6 bases, and 6 bases lay in between. This CDR3 is 12 amino acids long. Germline CDR1 and CDR2: LGHDT and YNNKEL (reference sequence).

A remark on this clonotype: An end of the junction does not agree with germline; a read error may underlie this. The rearrangement links TRBV20-1 to TRBJ1-6; D is uncertain. This CDR3 contains 11 residues. CDR1 and CDR2 (germline): DFQATT, SNEGSKA (reference sequence). The CDR3 DNA sequence: TGCAGTGCCGAATCCGGGCCCAAACCAGGTTTT. This translates into CSAESGPKPGF.

This clonotype was detected only a few times. V usage is TRBV27 and J usage is TRBJ2-7; TRBD1 is a possible D gene (5 bases). Germline V gene lookup returns CDR1 MNHEY and CDR2 SMNVEV (reference sequence). Trimming took 1 base from V and 6 from J, leaving 16 bases between them. The CDR3 runs 15 residues. CDR3 loop: CASSLLGHSGREQYF. The DNA of the CDR3 is TGTGCCAGCAGTTTATTAGGGCACTCAGGGCGCGAGCAGTACTTC.

This clonotype was detected ten times or more. The rearrangement uses TRBV6-2 or TRBV6-3 and TRBJ2-1; unclear D gene. Per the germline V gene, CDR1 is MNHEY and CDR2 is SVGEGT. CDR3 length: 14 residues. Trimming removed 0 bases from V and 8 bases from J, with 11 bases in between. The chain's CDR3 is CASSYSDLVDEQFF. The DNA of the CDR3 is TGTGCCAGCAGTTACTCAGACTTGGTCGATGAGCAGTTCTTC.

In this sample, this clonotype turned up a few times. The chain has TRBV10-3 and TRBJ1-3; D call uncertain. The germline V gene has CDR1 ENHRY and CDR2 SYGVKD. The CDR3 runs to 12 residues. Trimming removed 2 bases from V and 4 bases from J, with 3 bases in between. CDR3 amino acids: CAISEPGNTIYF. The CDR3 DNA sequence: TGTGCCATCAGTGAGCCCGGAAACACCATATATTTT.

The CDR3 loop is CASSQDVGGGAGKTQYF. The CDR3 coding sequence is TGTGCCAGCAGCCAAGACGTCGGCGGGGGGGCAGGGAAGACCCAGTACTTC. The rearrangement uses TRBV4-2 and TRBJ2-5; 9 bases agree with TRBD2. The CDR3 loop spans 17 amino acids. Unmatched junction bases numbered 11, after V lost 0 bases and J lost 6 bases. In germline, CDR1 is LGHNA, CDR2 YNFKEQ.

In its sample, this clonotype was seen a few times. The chain has TRBV12-3 or TRBV12-4 and TRBJ2-5, with no clear D. There are 13 residues in the CDR3. Trimming removed 5 bases at V and 5 bases at J, with 12 bases between. The CDR3 spells CASSPSMRETQYF. In nucleotides, the CDR3 is TGTGCCAGCAGTCCCTCGATGCGTGAGACCCAGTACTTC.

The gene calls are TRBV6-5 and TRBJ2-5; TRBD2 matches at 9 bases. Trimming cost V 4 bases and J 0 bases; bases outside gene matches: 9. Germline CDR1 reads MNHEY; CDR2 reads SVGAGI. This CDR3 has 17 amino acids. CDR3 in DNA: TGTGCCAGCAGTTCCCTGACTAGCGGTTTTAACCAAGAGACCCAGTACTTC. The encoded protein is CASSSLTSGFNQETQYF.

The chain carries TRBV6-2 or TRBV6-3 and TRBJ2-1; D perhaps matches TRBD1 (6 bases). Germline V gene sequence: CDR1 MNHEY, CDR2 SVGEGT. This CDR3 is built from 18 residues. Trimming cost V 2 bases and J 1 base, with 18 bases left between them. CDR3 DNA: TGTGCCAGCAGTTACCCACTCTCGACAGGCCGTTCCTACAATGAGCAGTTCTTC. Translated, it gives CASSYPLSTGRSYNEQFF.

This chain links TRBV12-3 or TRBV12-4 with TRBJ1-5; D is unresolved. The germline V and J ends were trimmed by 7 bases and 4 bases, with 23 bases remaining between them. This CDR3 spans 17 amino acids. CDR3 protein: CASTKNPQGFMNQPQHF. The DNA of the CDR3 is TGTGCCAGCACCAAAAACCCCCAAGGTTTCATGAATCAGCCCCAGCATTTT.

In nucleotides, the CDR3 is TGTGCCACCCACCCTGGGGAGTACCTTAACTATGGCTACACCTTC. Translating it yields CATHPGEYLNYGYTF. The chain combines TRBV27 with TRBJ1-2; no clear D gene. V lost 10 bases to trimming and J lost 1 base, with 19 bases between them. The CDR3 covers 15 residues. From germline, CDR1 is MNHEY and CDR2 SMNVEV (reference sequence).

V and J are TRBV6-5 and TRBJ2-3, with 12 bases identical to TRBD2. This CDR3 comprises 17 residues. The V and J ends lost 6 bases and 6 bases, in that order; junction bases with no gene match: 13. Germline V CDR1 and CDR2: MNHEY, SVGAGI. The CDR3: CASSPGPSGGASDTQYF. The CDR3 DNA is TGTGCCAGCAGCCCTGGGCCTAGCGGGGGGGCCTCCGATACGCAGTATTTT.

This clonotype was observed many times. This chain connects TRBV14 to TRBJ2-1; D might be TRBD2 (5 bases). Per the germline V gene, CDR1 is SGHDN and CDR2 is FVKESK. The CDR3 is 14 residues long. With 3 bases removed from V and 3 bases from J, the gap between germline ends came to 9 bases. For the CDR3, the DNA is TGTGCCAGCAGCCAGGTTGACTACTACAATGAGCAGTTCTTC. This codes for CASSQVDYYNEQFF.

This clonotype has ten or more counts. The chain is built from TRBV28 and TRBJ1-5; the D gene is possibly TRBD1 (5 bases). This CDR3 spans 15 amino acids. V was trimmed by 7 bases and J by 1 base, leaving 14 bases between them. The germline V gene has CDR1 MDHEN and CDR2 SYDVKM. The CDR3 nucleotides are TGTGCCAGCATCTGGGGGGAGGTGAGCAATCAGCCCCAGCATTTT. Translation: CASIWGEVSNQPQHF. The full variable domain, in which reference TRBV28 and TRBJ1-5 provide the parts outside the CDR3, is DVKVTQSSRYLVKRTGEKVFLECVQDMDHENMFWYRQDPGLGLRLIYFSYDVKMKEKGDIPEGYSVSREKKERFSLILESASTNQTSMYLCASIWGEVSNQPQHFGDGTRLSIL.

The rearrangement uses TRBV6-2 or TRBV6-3 and TRBJ1-5; D is ambiguous. V lost 0 bases to trimming and J lost 3 bases, with 12 bases between them. CDR3 length equals 16 residues. Germline CDR1 is MNHEY and CDR2 is SVGEGT. The CDR3 here is CASSYSISQINQPQHF. CDR3 nucleotide sequence: TGTGCCAGCAGTTACTCGATATCGCAGATCAATCAGCCCCAGCATTTT.

This clonotype appeared a few times. For the CDR3, the DNA is TGTGCCAGCAGTTCAGAGACTTTCTCCACCTTC. This codes for CASSSETFSTF. V gene TRBV28 combines with J gene TRBJ1-2; D gene ambiguous. The CDR3 runs 11 residues. Trimming removed 4 bases from V and 13 bases from J, with 13 bases in between. Germline values: CDR1 MDHEN, CDR2 SYDVKM.

This clonotype appeared many times. V and J are TRBV5-1 and TRBJ1-5; D call uncertain. Germline CDR1 and CDR2: SGHRS and YFSETQ. CDR3 length: 15 residues. With 0 bases removed from V and 0 bases from J, the gap between germline ends came to 7 bases. DNA of the CDR3: TGCGCCAGCAGCTTGGAGGGAGATAGCAATCAGCCCCAGCATTTT. This sequence encodes CASSLEGDSNQPQHF.